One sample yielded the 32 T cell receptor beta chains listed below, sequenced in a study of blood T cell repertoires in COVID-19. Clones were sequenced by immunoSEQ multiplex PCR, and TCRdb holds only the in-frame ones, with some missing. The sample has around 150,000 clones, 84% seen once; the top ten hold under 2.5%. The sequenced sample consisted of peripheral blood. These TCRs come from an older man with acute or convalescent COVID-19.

CDR3 nucleotides: TGTGCCAGCAGGTGGGACAGAAATCAGCCCCAGCATTTT. Its protein is CASRWDRNQPQHF. The rearrangement uses TRBV6-5 and TRBJ1-5, with TRBD1 matching 7 bases. The germline CDR1 and CDR2 sequences are MNHEY and SVGAGI. The CDR3 has 13 residues. Trimming at V came to 6 bases and at J to 4 bases, leaving 3 bases not matched to a gene.

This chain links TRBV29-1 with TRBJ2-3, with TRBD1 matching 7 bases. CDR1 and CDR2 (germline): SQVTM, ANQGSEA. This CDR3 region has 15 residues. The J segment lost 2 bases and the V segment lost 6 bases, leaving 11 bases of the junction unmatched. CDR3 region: CSVQPWDRLTDTQYF. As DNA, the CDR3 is TGCAGCGTCCAACCATGGGACAGACTCACAGATACGCAGTATTTT.

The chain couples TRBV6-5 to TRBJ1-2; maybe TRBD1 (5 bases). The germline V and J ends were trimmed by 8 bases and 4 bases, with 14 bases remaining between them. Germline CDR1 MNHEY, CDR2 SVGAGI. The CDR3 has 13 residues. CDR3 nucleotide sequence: TGTGCCAGCGTGGGGCAGACCTTCTATGGCTACACCTTC. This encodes CASVGQTFYGYTF.

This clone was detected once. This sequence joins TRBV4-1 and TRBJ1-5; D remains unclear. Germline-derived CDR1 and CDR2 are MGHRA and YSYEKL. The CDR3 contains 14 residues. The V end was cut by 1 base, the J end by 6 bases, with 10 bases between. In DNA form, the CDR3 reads TGCGCCAGCAGCCAAGCCGCCCCGGGTCAGCCCCAGCATTTT. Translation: CASSQAAPGQPQHF.

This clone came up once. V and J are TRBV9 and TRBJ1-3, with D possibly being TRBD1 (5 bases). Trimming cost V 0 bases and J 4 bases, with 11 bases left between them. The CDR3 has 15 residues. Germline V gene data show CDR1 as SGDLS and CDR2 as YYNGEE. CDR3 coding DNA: TGTGCCAGCAGCGTAGTAACCAGGGCAGGAAACACCATATATTTT. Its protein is CASSVVTRAGNTIYF.

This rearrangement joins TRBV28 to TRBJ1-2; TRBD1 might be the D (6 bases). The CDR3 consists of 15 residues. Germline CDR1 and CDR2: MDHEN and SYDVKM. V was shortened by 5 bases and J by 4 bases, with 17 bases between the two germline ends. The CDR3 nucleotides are TGTGCCAGCAGTGCAACCGGGACACCGGTCTATGGCTACACCTTC. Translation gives CASSATGTPVYGYTF.

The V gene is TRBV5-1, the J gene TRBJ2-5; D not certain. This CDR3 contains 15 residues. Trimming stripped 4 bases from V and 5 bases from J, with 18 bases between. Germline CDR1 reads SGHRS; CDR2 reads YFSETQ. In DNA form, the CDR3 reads TGCGCCAGCAGCCTCCTCCAGGATCTGGTGGAGACCCAGTACTTC. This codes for CASSLLQDLVETQYF.

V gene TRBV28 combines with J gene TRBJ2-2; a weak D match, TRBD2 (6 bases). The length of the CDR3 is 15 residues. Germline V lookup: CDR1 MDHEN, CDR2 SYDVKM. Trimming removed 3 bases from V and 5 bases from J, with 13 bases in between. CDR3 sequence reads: CASSFPQSGTGELFF. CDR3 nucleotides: TGTGCCAGCAGTTTCCCCCAGAGCGGGACCGGGGAGCTGTTTTTT.

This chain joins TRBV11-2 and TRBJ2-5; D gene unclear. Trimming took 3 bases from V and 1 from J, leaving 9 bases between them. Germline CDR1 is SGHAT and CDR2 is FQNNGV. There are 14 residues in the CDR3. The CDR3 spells CASSLSRIQETQYF. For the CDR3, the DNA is TGTGCCAGCAGCTTGAGCAGGATCCAAGAGACCCAGTACTTC. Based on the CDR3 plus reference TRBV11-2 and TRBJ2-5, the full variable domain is EAGVAQSPRYKIIEKRQSVAFWCNPISGHATLYWYQQILGQGPKLLIQFQNNGVVDDSQLPKDRFSAERLKGVDSTLKIQPAKLEDSAVYLCASSLSRIQETQYFGPGTRLLVL.

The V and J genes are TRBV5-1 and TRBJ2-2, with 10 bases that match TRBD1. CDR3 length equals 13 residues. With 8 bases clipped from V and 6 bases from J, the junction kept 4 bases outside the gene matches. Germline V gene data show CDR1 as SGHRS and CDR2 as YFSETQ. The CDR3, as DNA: TGCGCCAGTTCGGGACAGGGGCCCGGGGAGCTGTTTTTT. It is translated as CASSGQGPGELFF.

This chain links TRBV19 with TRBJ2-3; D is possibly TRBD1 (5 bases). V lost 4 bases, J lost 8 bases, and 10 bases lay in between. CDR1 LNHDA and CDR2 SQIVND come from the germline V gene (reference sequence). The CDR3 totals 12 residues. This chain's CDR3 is CASSTYRSTQYF. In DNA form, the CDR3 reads TGTGCCAGTAGTACTTACAGGAGTACGCAGTATTTT.

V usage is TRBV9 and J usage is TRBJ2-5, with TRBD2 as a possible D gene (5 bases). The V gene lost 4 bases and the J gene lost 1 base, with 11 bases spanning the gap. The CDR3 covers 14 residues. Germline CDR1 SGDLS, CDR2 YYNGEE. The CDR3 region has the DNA TGTGCCAGCAGCCCGCCGGAGGCCCAAGAGACCCAGTACTTC. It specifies CASSPPEAQETQYF.

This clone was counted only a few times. The CDR3 DNA sequence: TGTGCCAGCAGTGCGACGCCTCAGGGGGAGCAGTTCTTC. This sequence encodes CASSATPQGEQFF. The V call is TRBV6-6, the J call TRBJ2-1; TRBD1 is a possible D gene (6 bases). Germline CDR1 is MNHNY and CDR2 is SVGAGI (reference sequence). V shed 5 bases and J shed 10 bases, with 15 bases lying between them. The CDR3 consists of 13 residues.

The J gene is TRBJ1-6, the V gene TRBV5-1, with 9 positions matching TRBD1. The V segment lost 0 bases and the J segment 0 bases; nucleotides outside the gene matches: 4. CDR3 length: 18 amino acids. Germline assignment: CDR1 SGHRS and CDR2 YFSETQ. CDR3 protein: CASSLEGTGSSYNSPLHF. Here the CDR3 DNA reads TGCGCCAGCAGCTTGGAGGGGACAGGGAGCTCCTATAATTCACCCCTCCACTTT.

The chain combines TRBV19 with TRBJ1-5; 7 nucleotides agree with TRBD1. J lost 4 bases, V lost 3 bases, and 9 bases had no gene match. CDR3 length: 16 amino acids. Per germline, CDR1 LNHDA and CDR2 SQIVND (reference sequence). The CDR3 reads CASSIRTGWGNQPQHF. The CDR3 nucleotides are TGTGCCAGTAGTATCCGGACAGGCTGGGGGAATCAGCCCCAGCATTTT.

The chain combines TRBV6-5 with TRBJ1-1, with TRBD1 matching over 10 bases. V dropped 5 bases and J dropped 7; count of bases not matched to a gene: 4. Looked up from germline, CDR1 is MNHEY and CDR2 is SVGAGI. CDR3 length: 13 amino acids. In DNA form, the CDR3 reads TGTGCCAGCAGTAAGACAGGGGGCGGTGAAGCTTTCTTT. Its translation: CASSKTGGGEAFF.

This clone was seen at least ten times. In DNA, the CDR3 is TGTGCCAGCAGCTTAGGCGGCACAGATACGCAGTATTTT. As protein: CASSLGGTDTQYF. The genes are TRBV11-2 and TRBJ2-3; D not resolved. Deletions cut 1 base from V and 1 base from J, with 3 bases between. Germline CDR1 reads SGHAT; CDR2 reads FQNNGV. There are 13 residues in the CDR3.

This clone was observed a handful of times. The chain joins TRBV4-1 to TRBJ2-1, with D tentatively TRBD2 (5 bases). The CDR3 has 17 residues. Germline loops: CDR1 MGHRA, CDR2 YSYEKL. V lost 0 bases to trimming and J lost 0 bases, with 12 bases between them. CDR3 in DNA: TGCGCCAGCAGCCAAGATACGCGGGCTAGCTCCTACAATGAGCAGTTCTTC. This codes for CASSQDTRASSYNEQFF.

CDR3 sequence (DNA): TGTGCCAGCAGCCTAGGGCGGGCGGGAGGACGCACAGATACGCAGTATTTT. Its translation is CASSLGRAGGRTDTQYF. The chain has TRBV7-6 and TRBJ2-3, with 8 bases that match TRBD2. The germline V gene encodes CDR1 SGHVS and CDR2 FNYEAQ. Trimming removed 5 bases from V and 1 base from J; junction bases left unmatched: 11. CDR3 size: 17 residues.

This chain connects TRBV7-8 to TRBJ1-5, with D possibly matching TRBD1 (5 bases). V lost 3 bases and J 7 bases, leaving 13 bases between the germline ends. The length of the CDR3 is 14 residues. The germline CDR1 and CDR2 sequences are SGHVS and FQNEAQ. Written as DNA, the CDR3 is TGTGCCAGCAGCTTGGGCAGGGAGGACCAGCCCCAGCATTTT. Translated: CASSLGREDQPQHF.

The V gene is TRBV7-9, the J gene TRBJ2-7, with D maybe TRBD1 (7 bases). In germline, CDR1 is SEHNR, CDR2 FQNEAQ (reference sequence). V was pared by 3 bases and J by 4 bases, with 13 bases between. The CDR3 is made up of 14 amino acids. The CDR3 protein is CASSFLQGTYEQYF. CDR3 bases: TGTGCCAGCAGCTTCCTACAGGGGACTTACGAGCAGTACTTC.

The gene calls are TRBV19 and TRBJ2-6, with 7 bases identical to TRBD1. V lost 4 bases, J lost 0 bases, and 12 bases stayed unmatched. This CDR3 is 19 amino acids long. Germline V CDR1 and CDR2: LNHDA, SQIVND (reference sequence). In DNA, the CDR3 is TGTGCCAGTAGTACGCCATCGGGACAGATTACCTCTGGGGCCAACGTCCTGACTTTC. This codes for CASSTPSGQITSGANVLTF.

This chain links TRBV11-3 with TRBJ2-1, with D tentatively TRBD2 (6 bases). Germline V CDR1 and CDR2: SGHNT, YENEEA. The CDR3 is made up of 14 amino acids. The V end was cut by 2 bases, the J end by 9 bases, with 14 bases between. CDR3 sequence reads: CASSLSGSYGEQFF. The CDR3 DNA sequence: TGTGCCAGCAGCTTATCCGGGAGTTATGGTGAGCAGTTCTTC.

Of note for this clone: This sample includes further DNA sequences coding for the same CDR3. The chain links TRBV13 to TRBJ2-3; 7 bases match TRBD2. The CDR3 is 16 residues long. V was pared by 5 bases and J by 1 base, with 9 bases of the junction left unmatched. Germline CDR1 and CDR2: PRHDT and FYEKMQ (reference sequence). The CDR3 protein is CASSTSRLAGTDTQYF. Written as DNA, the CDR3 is TGTGCCAGCAGCACGTCGAGACTAGCCGGCACAGATACGCAGTATTTT.

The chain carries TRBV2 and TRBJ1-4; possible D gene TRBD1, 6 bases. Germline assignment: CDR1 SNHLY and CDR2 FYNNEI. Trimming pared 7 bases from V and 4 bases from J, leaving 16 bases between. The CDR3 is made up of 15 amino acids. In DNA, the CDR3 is TGTGCCAGCAAGGGGAGGGACACGGTTAATGAAAAACTGTTTTTT. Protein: CASKGRDTVNEKLFF. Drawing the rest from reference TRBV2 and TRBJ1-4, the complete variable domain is EPEVTQTPSHQVTQMGQEVILRCVPISNHLYFYWYRQILGQKVEFLVSFYNNEISEKSEIFDDQFSVERPDGSNFTLKIRSTKLEDSAMYFCASKGRDTVNEKLFFGSGTQLSVL.

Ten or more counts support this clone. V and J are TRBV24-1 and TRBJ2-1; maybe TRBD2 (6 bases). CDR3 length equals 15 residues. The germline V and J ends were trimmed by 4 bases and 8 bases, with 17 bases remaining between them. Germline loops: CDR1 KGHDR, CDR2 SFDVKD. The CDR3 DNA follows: TGTGCCACCAGTGAGACCACCGGGGGAGGTCATGAGCAGTTCTTC. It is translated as CATSETTGGGHEQFF.

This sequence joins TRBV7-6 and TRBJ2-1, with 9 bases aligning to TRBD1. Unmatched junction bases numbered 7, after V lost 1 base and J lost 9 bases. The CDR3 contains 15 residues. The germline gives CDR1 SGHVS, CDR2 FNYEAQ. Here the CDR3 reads CASSLGDREGIEQFF. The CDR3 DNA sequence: TGTGCCAGCAGCTTAGGGGACAGGGAAGGTATTGAGCAGTTCTTC.

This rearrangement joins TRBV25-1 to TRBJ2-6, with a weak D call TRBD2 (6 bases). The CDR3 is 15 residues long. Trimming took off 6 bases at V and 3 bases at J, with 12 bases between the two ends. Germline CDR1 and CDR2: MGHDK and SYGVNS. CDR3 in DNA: TGTGCCAGCAGGGGGTCGGGGGTTGGGGCCAACGTCCTGACTTTC. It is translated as CASRGSGVGANVLTF.

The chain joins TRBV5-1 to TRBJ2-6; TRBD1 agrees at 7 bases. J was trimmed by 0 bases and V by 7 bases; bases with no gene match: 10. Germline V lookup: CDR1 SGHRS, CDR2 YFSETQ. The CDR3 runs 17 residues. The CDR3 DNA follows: TGCGCCAGCGGCCTACAGGGGATAGGCTCTGGGGCCAACGTCCTGACTTTC. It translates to CASGLQGIGSGANVLTF.

In DNA, the CDR3 is TGTGCCAGCTCACCTACGGGTGGCGGTCATAGCAATCAGCCCCAGCATTTT. This encodes CASSPTGGGHSNQPQHF. The chain employs TRBV18 and TRBJ1-5; D is uncertain. V lost 3 bases and J 0 bases, leaving 15 bases between the germline ends. This CDR3 contains 17 residues. CDR1 is KGHSH, CDR2 LQKENI, per germline.

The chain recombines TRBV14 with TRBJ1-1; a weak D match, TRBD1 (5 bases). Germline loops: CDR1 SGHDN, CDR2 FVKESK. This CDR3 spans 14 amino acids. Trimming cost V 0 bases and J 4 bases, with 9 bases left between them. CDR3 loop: CASSQEWQGTEAFF. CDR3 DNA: TGTGCCAGCAGCCAAGAGTGGCAGGGCACTGAAGCTTTCTTT.

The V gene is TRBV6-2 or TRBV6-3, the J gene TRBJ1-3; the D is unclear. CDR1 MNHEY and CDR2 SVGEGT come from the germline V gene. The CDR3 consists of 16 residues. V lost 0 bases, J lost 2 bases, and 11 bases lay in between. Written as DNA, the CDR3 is TGTGCCAGCAGTTACTCAAGGGAGGAGGCTGGAAACACCATATATTTT. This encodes CASSYSREEAGNTIYF.